The text below deals with one T cell receptor beta chain. Original handling: From reference gene primer amplification, estimates of nucleated cell counts were derived. Sequencing was performed with immunoSEQ multiplex PCR; in TCRdb, only in-frame clones are kept and a portion is missing. D and trimming come from the DNA, and the V and J calls and clone size come from that table. The table lists over 300,000 clones, nearly 90% of them singletons. The data derive from a study of blood T cell repertoires in COVID-19. Study-wide context: Researchers got acute and convalescent COVID-19 samples from the United States, Italy and Spain. T cells, B-cell-depleted T cells, or PBMCs provided the cDNA or gDNA that served as material.

The V gene's germline CDR1 is SGHTA and CDR2 FQGNSA. V shed 5 bases, J shed 4 bases, and the junction held 13 bases outside the gene matches. The CDR3 length is 16 residues. Input material: peripheral blood. This receptor was obtained from a man younger than 35 with active or convalescent COVID-19. The chain links TRBV7-2 to TRBJ1-2, with 7 bases identical to TRBD1. The CDR3 sequence: CASSPGTARRSYGYTF. The CDR3 DNA reads as TGTGCCAGCAGCCCGGGGACAGCTCGGCGGAGCTATGGCTACACCTTC.